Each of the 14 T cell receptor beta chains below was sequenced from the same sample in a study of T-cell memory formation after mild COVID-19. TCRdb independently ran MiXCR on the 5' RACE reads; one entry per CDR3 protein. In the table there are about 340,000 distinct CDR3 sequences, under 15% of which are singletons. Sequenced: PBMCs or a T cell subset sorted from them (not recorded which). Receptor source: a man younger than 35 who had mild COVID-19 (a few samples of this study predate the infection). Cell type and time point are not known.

The DNA of the CDR3 is TGTGCCAGCTCACTAGGGGCCGATCAGCCCCAGCATTTT. As protein: CASSLGADQPQHF. The chain couples TRBV18 to TRBJ1-5; a weak D match, TRBD1 (5 bases). This CDR3 comprises 13 residues. V lost 4 bases and J 5 bases, leaving 9 bases between the germline ends. Germline CDR1 and CDR2: KGHSH and LQKENI.

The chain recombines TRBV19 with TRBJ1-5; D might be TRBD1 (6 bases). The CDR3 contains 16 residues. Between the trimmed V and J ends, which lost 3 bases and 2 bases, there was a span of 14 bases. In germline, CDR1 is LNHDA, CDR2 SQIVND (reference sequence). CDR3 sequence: CASSIQSRGRNQPQHF. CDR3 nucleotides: TGTGCCAGTAGTATTCAGTCCAGGGGCCGCAATCAGCCCCAGCATTTT.

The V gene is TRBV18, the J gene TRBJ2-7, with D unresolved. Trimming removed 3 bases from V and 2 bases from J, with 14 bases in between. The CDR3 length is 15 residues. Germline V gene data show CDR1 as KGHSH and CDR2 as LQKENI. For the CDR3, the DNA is TGTGCCAGCTCACCCTCGGCCGACTTAGCCTACGAGCAGTACTTC. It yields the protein CASSPSADLAYEQYF.

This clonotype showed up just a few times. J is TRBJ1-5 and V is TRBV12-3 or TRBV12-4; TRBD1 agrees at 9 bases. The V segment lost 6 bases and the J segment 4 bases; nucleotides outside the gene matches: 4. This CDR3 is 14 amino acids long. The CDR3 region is CASRHGTGNQPQHF. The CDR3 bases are TGTGCCAGCAGGCATGGGACAGGGAATCAGCCCCAGCATTTT.

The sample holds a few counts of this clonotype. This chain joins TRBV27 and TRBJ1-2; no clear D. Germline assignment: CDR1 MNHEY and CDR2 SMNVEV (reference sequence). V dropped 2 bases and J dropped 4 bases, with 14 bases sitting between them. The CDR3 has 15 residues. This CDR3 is CASSLGLQHPYGYTF. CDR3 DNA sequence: TGTGCCAGCAGTTTAGGTCTCCAACATCCCTATGGCTACACCTTC.

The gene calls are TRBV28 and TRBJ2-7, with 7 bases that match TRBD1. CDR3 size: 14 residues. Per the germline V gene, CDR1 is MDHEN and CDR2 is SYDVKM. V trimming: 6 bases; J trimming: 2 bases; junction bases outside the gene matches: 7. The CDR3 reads CASSPGTATYEQYV. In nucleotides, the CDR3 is TGTGCCAGCAGCCCCGGGACAGCAACCTACGAGCAGTACGTC.

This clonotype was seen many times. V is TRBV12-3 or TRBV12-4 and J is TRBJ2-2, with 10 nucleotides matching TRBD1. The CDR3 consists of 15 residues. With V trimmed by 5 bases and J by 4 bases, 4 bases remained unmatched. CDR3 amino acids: CASSGRTGGTGELFF. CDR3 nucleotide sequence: TGTGCCAGCAGTGGGAGGACAGGGGGCACCGGGGAGCTGTTTTTT.

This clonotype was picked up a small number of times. The CDR3 coding sequence is TGTGCCAGCAGCGAGGTTGGCTCGAGCACAGATACGCAGTATTTT. Amino acids: CASSEVGSSTDTQYF. The chain links TRBV12-3 or TRBV12-4 to TRBJ2-3; D gene ambiguous. This CDR3 is 15 amino acids long. Trimming left V 6 bases short and J 0 bases short, with 13 bases between.

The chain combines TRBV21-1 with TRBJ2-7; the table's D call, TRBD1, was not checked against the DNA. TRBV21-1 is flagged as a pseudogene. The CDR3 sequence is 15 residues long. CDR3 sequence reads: CASIPTGGDLYEQYV. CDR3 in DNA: TGTGCCAGCATTCCTACAGGGGGTGACCTCTACGAGCAGTACGTC.

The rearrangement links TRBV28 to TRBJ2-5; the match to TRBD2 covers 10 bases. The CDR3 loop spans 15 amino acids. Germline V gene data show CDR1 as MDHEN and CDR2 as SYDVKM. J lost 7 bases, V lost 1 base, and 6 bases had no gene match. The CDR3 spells CASSLLASGGVTQYF. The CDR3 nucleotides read TGTGCCAGCAGTTTATTGGCTAGCGGGGGCGTGACCCAGTACTTC.

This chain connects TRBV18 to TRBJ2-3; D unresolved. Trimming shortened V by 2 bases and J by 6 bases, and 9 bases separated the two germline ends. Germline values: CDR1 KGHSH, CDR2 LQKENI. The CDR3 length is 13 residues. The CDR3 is CASSPLVSDTQYF. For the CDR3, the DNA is TGTGCCAGCTCACCATTGGTGAGCGATACGCAGTATTTT.

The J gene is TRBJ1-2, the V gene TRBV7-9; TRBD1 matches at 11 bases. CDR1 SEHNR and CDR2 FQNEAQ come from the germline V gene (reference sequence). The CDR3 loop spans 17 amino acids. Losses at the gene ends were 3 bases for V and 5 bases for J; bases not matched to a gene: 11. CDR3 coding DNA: TGTGCCAGCAGCTTGGCCAGGACAGGGGGCGCGGGGTATGGCTACACCTTC. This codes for CASSLARTGGAGYGYTF.

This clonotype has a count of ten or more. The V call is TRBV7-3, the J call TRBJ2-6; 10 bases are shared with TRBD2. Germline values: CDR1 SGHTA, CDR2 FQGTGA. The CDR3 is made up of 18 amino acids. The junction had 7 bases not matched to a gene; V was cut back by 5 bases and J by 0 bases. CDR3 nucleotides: TGTGCCAGCAGCCTCTCTAGCGGGAGCTACTCTGGGGCCAACGTCCTGACTTTC. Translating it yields CASSLSSGSYSGANVLTF.

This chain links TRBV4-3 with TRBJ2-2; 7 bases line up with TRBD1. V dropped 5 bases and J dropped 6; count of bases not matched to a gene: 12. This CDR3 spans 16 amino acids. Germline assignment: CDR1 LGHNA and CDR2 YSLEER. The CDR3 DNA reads TGCGCCAGCAGCGTACGACTCAGGGGGATCGCCGGGGAGCTGTTTTTT. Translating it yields CASSVRLRGIAGELFF.